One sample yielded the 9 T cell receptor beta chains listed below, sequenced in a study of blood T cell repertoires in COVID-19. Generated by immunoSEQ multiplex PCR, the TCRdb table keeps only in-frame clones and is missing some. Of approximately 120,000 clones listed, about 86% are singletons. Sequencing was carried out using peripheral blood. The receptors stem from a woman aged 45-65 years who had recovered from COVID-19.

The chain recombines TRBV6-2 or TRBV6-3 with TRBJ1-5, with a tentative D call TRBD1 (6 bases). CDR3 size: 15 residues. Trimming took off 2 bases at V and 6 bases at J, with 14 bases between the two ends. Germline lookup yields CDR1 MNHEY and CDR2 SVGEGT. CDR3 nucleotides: TGTGCCAGCAGTTACACGCAGGGGTTTGGTCAGCCCCAGCATTTT. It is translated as CASSYTQGFGQPQHF.

CDR3 residues: CSVLGTANSYNEQFF. The CDR3 region has the DNA TGCAGCGTCCTTGGGACAGCTAATTCCTACAATGAGCAGTTCTTC. This chain connects TRBV29-1 to TRBJ2-1, with 7 nucleotides matching TRBD1. The ends lost 6 bases at V and 1 base at J; junction bases unmatched: 9. The germline V gene encodes CDR1 SQVTM and CDR2 ANQGSEA. There are 15 residues in the CDR3.

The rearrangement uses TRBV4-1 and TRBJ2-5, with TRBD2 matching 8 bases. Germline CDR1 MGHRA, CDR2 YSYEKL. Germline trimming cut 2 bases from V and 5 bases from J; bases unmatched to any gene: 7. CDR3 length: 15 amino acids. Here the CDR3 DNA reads TGCGCCAGCAGCCAACCTTTACGGACTAGCGAGACCCAGTACTTC. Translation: CASSQPLRTSETQYF.

The DNA of the CDR3 is TGCGCCAGCAATCCCCGGAGACAGGTGAACACCGGGGAGCTGTTTTTT. This codes for CASNPRRQVNTGELFF. The chain joins TRBV10-2 to TRBJ2-2; TRBD1 is a possible D gene (6 bases). V lost 7 bases and J 1 base, leaving 16 bases between the germline ends. CDR1 and CDR2 from the germline V gene are WSHSY and SAAADI. The CDR3 extends over 16 amino acids.

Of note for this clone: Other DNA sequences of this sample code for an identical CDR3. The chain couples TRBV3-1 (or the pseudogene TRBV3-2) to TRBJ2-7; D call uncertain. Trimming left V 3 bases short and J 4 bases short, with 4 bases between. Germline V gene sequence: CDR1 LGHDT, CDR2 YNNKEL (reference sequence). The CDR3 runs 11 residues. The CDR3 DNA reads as TGTGCCAGCAGCCAGTTATACGAGCAGTACTTC. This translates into CASSQLYEQYF.

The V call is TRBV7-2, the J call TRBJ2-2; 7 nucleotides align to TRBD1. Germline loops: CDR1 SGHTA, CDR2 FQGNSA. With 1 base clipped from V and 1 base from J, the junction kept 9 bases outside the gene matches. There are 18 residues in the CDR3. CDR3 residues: CASSLVAGGYGNTGELFF. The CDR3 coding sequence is TGTGCCAGCAGCTTAGTAGCAGGGGGATACGGGAACACCGGGGAGCTGTTTTTT.

CDR3 protein: CASCSRDRGAYNEQFF. The CDR3 DNA reads TGTGCCAGCTGTTCACGCGACAGGGGGGCCTACAATGAGCAGTTCTTC. This rearrangement joins TRBV6-2 or TRBV6-3 to TRBJ2-1, with 9 bases fitting TRBD1. The germline V gene encodes CDR1 MNHEY and CDR2 SVGEGT. This CDR3 is 16 amino acids long. With 8 bases clipped from V and 2 bases from J, the junction kept 10 bases outside the gene matches.

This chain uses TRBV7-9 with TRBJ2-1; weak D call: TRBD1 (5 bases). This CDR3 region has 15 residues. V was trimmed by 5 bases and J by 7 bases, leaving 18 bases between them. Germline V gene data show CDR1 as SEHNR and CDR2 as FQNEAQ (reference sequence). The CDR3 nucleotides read TGTGCCAGCAGCCCTCCCAGGGTTTTGGCGAATGAGCAGTTCTTC. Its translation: CASSPPRVLANEQFF.

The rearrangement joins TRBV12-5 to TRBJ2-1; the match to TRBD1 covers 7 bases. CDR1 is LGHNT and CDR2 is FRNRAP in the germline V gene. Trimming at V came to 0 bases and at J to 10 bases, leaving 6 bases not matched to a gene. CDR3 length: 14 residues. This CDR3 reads CASGLVPGGFEQFF. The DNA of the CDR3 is TGTGCTAGTGGTTTGGTCCCAGGGGGATTCGAGCAGTTCTTC.